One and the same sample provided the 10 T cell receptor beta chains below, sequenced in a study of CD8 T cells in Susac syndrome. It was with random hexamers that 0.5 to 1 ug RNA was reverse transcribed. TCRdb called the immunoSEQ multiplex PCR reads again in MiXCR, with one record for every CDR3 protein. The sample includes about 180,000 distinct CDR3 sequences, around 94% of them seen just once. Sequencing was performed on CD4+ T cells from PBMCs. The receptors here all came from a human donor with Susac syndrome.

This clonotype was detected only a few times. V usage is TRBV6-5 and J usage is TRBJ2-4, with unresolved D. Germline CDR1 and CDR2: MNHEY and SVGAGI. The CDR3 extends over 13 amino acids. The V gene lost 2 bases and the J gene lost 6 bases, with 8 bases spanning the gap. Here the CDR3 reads CASSYTQLNIQYF. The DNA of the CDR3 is TGTGCCAGCAGTTACACCCAACTAAACATTCAGTACTTC.

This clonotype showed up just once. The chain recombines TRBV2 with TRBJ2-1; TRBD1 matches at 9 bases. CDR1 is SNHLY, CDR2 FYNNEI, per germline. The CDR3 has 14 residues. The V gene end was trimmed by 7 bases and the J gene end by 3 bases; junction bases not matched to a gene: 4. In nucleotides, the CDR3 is TGTGCCAGCAACCCGACAGGGGGCTACAATGAGCAGTTCTTC. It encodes CASNPTGGYNEQFF.

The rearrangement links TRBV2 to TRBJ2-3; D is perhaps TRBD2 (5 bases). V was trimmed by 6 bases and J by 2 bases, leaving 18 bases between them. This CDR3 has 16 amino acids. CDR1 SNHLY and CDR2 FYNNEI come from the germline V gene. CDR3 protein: CASREKGLIFTDTQYF. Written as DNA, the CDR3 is TGTGCCAGCAGAGAGAAAGGACTGATCTTCACAGATACGCAGTATTTT.

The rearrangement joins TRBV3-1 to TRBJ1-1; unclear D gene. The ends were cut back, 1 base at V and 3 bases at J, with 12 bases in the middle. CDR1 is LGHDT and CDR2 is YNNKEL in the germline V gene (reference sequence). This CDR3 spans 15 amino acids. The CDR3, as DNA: TGTGCCAGCAGCCAAGTTGCGATAGACGACACTGAAGCTTTCTTT. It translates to CASSQVAIDDTEAFF.

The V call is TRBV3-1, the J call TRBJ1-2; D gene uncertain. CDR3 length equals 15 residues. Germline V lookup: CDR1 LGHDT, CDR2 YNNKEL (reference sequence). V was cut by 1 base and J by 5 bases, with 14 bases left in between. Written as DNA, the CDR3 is TGTGCCAGCAGCCAAGTCCTGGGCCCCCTGTATGGCTACACCTTC. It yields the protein CASSQVLGPLYGYTF.

The CDR3 spells CASSQDQSGNQPQHF. For the CDR3, the DNA is TGCGCCAGCAGCCAAGATCAGTCGGGCAATCAGCCCCAGCATTTT. J is TRBJ1-5 and V is TRBV4-1; D gene ambiguous. CDR3 size: 15 residues. The V gene's germline CDR1 is MGHRA and CDR2 YSYEKL. The V and J ends lost 0 bases and 2 bases respectively, with 8 bases between them.

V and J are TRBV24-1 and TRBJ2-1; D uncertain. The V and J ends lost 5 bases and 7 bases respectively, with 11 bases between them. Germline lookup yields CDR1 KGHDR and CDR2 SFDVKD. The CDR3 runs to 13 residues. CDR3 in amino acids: CATSGASDNEQFF. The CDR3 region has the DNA TGTGCCACCAGTGGGGCCAGCGATAATGAGCAGTTCTTC.

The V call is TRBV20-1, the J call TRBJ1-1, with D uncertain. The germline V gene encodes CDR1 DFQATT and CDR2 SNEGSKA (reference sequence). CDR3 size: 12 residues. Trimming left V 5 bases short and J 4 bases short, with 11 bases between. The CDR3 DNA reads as TGCAGTGCTGCGTATGTTTCCACTGAAGCTTTCTTT. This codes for CSAAYVSTEAFF.

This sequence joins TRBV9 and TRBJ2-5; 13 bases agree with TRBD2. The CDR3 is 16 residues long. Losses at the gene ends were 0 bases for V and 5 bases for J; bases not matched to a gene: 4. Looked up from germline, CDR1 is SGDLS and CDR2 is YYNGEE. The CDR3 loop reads CASSVGGTSGTETQYF. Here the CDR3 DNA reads TGTGCCAGCAGCGTAGGGGGGACTAGCGGGACGGAGACCCAGTACTTC.

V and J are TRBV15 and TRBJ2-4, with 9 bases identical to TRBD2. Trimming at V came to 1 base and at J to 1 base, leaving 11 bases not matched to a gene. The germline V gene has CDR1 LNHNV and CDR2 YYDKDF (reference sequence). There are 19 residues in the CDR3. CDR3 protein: CATSRAGLREGRAKNIQYF. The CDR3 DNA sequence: TGTGCCACCAGCAGAGCGGGCTTGCGGGAGGGCCGGGCCAAAAACATTCAGTACTTC.